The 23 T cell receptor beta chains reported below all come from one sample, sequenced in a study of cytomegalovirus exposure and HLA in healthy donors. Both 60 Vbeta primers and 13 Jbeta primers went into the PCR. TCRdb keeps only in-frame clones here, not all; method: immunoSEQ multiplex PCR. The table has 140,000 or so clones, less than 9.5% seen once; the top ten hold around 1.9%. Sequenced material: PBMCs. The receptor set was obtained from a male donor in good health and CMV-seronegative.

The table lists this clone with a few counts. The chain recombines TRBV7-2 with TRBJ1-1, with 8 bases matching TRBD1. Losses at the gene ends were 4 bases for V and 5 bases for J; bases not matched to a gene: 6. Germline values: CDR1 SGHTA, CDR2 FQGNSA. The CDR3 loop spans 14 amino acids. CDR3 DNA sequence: TGTGCCAGCAGCTGGGCGACAGGGGAGACTGAAGCTTTCTTT. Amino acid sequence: CASSWATGETEAFF.

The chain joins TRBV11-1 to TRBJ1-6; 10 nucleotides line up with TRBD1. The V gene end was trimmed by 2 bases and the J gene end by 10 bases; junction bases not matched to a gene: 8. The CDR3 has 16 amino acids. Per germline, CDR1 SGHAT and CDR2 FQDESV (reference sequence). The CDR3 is CASSLKTGTGASPLHF. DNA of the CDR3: TGTGCCAGCAGCTTAAAAACCGGGACAGGGGCCTCACCCCTCCACTTT.

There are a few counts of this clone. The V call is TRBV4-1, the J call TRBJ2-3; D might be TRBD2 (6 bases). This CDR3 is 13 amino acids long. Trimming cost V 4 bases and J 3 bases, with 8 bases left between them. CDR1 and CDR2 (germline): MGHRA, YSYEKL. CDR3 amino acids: CASSLLATDTQYF. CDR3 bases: TGCGCCAGCAGCCTTCTAGCGACAGATACGCAGTATTTT.

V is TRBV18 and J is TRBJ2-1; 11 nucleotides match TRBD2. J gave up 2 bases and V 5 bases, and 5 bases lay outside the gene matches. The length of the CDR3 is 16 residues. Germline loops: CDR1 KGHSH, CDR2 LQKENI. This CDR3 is CASSGTSGGTYNEQFF. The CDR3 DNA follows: TGTGCCAGCTCAGGAACTAGCGGGGGAACCTACAATGAGCAGTTCTTC.

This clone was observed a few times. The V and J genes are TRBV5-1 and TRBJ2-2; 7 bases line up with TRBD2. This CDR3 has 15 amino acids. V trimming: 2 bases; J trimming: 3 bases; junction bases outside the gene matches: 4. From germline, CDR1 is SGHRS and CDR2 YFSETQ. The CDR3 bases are TGCGCCAGCAGCTTTGAGCTAGCGGACACCGGGGAGCTGTTTTTT. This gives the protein CASSFELADTGELFF.

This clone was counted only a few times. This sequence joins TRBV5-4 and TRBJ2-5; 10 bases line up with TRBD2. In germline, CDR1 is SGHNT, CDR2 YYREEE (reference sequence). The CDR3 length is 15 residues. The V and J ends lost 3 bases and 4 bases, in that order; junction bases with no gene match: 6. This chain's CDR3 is CASSSGLATRETQYF. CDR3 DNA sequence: TGTGCCAGCAGCTCGGGACTAGCGACGCGAGAGACCCAGTACTTC.

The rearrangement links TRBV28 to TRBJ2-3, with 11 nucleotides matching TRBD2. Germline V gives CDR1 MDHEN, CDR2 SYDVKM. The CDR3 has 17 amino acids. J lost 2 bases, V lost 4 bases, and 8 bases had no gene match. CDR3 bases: TGTGCCAGCAGTTCGGCCCTGGGACTAGCGGACACAGATACGCAGTATTTT. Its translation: CASSSALGLADTDTQYF.

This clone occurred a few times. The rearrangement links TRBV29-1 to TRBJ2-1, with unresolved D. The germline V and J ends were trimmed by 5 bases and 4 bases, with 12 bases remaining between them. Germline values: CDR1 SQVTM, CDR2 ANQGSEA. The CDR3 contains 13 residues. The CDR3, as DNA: TGCAGCGTTTTTCCAGACTCATACAATGAGCAGTTCTTC. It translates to CSVFPDSYNEQFF.

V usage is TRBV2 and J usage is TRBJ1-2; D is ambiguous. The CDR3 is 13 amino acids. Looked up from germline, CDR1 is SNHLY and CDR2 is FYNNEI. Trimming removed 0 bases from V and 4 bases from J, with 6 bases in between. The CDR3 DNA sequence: TGTGCCAGCAGTGAAGCTTATTTCTATGGCTACACCTTC. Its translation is CASSEAYFYGYTF. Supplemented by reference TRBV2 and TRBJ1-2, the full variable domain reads EPEVTQTPSHQVTQMGQEVILRCVPISNHLYFYWYRQILGQKVEFLVSFYNNEISEKSEIFDDQFSVERPDGSNFTLKIRSTKLEDSAMYFCASSEAYFYGYTFGSGTRLTVV.

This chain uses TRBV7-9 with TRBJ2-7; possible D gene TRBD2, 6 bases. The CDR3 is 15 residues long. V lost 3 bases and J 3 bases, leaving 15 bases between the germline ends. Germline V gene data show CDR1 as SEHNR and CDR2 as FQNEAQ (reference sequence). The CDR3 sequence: CASSLGTGEDYEQYF. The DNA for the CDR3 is TGTGCCAGCAGCTTGGGGACGGGAGAGGACTACGAGCAGTACTTC.

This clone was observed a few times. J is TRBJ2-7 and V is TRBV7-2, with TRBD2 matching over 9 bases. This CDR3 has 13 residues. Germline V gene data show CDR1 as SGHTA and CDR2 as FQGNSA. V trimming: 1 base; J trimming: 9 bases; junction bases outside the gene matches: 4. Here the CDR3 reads CASSLGGGGGQYF. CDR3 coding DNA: TGTGCCAGCAGCTTAGGCGGGGGGGGAGGGCAGTACTTC. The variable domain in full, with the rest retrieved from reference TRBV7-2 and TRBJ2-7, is GAGVSQSPSNKVTEKGKDVELRCDPISGHTALYWYRQSLGQGLEFLIYFQGNSAPDKSGLPSDRFSAERTGGSVSTLTIQRTQQEDSAVYLCASSLGGGGGQYFGPGTRLTVT.

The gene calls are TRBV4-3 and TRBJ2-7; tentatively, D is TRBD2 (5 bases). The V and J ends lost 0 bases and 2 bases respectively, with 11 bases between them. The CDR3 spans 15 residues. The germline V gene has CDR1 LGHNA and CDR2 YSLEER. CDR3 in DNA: TGCGCCAGCAGCCAAGATCGCGAGGGAGCCTACGAGCAGTACTTC. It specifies CASSQDREGAYEQYF.

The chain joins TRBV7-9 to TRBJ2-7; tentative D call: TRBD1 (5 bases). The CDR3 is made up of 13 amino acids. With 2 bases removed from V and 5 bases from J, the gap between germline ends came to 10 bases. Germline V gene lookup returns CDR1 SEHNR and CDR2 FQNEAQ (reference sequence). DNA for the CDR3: TGTGCCAGCAGCTTACTTCCCAGGGACGAGCAGTACTTC. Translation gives CASSLLPRDEQYF.

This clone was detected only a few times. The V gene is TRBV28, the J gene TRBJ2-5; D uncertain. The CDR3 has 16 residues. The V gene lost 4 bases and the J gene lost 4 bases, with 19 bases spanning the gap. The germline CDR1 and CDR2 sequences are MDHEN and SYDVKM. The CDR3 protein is CASSSIPSGTPETQYF. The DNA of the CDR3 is TGTGCCAGCAGTTCCATCCCCAGTGGTACCCCAGAGACCCAGTACTTC. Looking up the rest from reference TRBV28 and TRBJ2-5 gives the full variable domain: DVKVTQSSRYLVKRTGEKVFLECVQDMDHENMFWYRQDPGLGLRLIYFSYDVKMKEKGDIPEGYSVSREKKERFSLILESASTNQTSMYLCASSSIPSGTPETQYFGPGTRLLVL.

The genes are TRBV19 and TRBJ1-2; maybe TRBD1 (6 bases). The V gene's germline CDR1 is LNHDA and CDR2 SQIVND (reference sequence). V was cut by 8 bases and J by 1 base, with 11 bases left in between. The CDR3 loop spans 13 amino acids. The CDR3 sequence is CASWGGRNYGYTF. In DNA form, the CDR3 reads TGTGCCAGTTGGGGGGGGCGTAACTATGGCTACACCTTC. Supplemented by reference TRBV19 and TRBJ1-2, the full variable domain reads DGGITQSPKYLFRKEGQNVTLSCEQNLNHDAMYWYRQDPGQGLRLIYYSQIVNDFQKGDIAEGYSVSREKKESFPLTVTSAQKNPTAFYLCASWGGRNYGYTFGSGTRLTVV.

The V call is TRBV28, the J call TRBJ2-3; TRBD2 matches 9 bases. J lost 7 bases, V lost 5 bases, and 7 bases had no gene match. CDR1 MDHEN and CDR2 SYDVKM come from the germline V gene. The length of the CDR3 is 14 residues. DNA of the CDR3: TGTGCCAGCAGTCCTGGACTAGCGCTATATACGCAGTATTTT. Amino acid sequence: CASSPGLALYTQYF.

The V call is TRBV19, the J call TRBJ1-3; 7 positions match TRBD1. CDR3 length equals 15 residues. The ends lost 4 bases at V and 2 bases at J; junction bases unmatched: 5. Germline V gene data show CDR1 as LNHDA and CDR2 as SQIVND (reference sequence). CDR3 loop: CASSTGTVPGNTIYF. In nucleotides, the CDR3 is TGTGCCAGTAGTACCGGGACAGTTCCTGGAAACACCATATATTTT.

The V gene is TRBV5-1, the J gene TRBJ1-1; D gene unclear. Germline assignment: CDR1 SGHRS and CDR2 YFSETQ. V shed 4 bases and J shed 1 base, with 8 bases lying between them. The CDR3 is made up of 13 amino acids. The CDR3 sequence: CASSIRENTEAFF. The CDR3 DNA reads TGCGCCAGCAGCATCCGGGAGAACACTGAAGCTTTCTTT.

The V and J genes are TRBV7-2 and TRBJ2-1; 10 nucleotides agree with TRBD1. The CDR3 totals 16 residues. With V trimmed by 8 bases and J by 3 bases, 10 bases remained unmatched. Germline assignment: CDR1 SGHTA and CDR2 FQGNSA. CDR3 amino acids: CASHKGGQGFYNEQFF. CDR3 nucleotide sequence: TGTGCCAGCCACAAGGGGGGACAGGGGTTCTACAATGAGCAGTTCTTC.

CDR3 coding DNA: TGCGCCAGCAGCTTCGGCGGGGTTAACACTGAAGCTTTCTTT. Amino acid sequence: CASSFGGVNTEAFF. The V and J genes are TRBV5-1 and TRBJ1-1, with D uncertain. The V gene's germline CDR1 is SGHRS and CDR2 YFSETQ. The CDR3 covers 14 residues. The V gene lost 2 bases and the J gene lost 2 bases, with 10 bases spanning the gap.

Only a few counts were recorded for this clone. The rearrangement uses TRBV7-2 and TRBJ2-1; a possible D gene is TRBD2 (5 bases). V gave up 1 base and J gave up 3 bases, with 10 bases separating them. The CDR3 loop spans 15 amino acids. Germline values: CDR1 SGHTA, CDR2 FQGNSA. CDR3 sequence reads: CASSLGRGDYNEQFF. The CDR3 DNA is TGTGCCAGCAGCTTAGGTCGGGGAGACTACAATGAGCAGTTCTTC.

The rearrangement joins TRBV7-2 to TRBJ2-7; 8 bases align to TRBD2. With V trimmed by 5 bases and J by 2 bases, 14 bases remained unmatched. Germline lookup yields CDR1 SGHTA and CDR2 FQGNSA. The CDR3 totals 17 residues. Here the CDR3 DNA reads TGTGCCAGCAGCCCCGGGGGGGGAGAGGGGCGCGCCTACGAGCAGTACTTC. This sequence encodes CASSPGGGEGRAYEQYF. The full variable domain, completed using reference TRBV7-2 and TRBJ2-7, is GAGVSQSPSNKVTEKGKDVELRCDPISGHTALYWYRQSLGQGLEFLIYFQGNSAPDKSGLPSDRFSAERTGGSVSTLTIQRTQQEDSAVYLCASSPGGGEGRAYEQYFGPGTRLTVT.

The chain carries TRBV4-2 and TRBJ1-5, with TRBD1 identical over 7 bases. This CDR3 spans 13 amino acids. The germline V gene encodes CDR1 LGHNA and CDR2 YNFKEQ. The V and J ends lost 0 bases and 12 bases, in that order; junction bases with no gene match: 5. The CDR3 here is CASSQDVDRRQHF. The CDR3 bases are TGTGCCAGCAGCCAAGATGTGGACAGGCGCCAGCATTTT.